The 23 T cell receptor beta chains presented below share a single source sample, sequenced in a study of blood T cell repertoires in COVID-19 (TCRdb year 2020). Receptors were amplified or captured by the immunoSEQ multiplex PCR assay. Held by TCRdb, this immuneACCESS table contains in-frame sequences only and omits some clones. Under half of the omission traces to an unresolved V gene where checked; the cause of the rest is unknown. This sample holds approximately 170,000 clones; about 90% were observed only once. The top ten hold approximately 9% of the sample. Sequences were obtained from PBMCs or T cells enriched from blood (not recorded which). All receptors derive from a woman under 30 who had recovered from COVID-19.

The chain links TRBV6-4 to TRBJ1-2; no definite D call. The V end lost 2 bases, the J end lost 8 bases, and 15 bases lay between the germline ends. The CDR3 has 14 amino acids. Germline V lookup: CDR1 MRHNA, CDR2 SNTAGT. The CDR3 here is CASSDQGATGGYTF. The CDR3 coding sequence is TGTGCCAGCAGTGACCAAGGAGCCACGGGGGGCTACACCTTC.

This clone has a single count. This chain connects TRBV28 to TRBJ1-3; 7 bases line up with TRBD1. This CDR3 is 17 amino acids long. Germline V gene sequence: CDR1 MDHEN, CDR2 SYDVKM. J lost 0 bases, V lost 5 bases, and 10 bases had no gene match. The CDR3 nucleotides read TGTGCCAGCAGTCCCTCCTTGACAGGGAGCTCTGGAAACACCATATATTTT. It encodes CASSPSLTGSSGNTIYF.

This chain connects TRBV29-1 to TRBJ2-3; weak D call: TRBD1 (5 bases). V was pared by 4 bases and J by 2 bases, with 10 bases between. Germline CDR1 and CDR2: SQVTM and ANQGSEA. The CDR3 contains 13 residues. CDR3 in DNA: TGCAGCGTTGTCGGACATTCCACAGATACGCAGTATTTT. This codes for CSVVGHSTDTQYF.

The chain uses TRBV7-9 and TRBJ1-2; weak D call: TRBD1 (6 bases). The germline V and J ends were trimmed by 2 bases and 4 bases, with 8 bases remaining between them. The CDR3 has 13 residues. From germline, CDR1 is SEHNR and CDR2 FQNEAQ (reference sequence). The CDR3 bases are TGTGCCAGCAGCTTACCGGACAGCTATGGCTACACCTTC. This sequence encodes CASSLPDSYGYTF.

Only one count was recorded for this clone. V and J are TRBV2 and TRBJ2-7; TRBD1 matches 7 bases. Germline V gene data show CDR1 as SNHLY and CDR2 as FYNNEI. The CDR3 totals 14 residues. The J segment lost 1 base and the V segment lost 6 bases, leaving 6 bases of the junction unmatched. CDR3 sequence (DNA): TGTGCCAGCAGGGAAACACAGGGGTCCTACGAGCAGTACTTC. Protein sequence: CASRETQGSYEQYF.

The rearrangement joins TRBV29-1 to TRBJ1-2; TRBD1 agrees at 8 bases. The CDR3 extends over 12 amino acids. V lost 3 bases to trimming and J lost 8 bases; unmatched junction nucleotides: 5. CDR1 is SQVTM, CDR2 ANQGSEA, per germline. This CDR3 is CSVDYRGGGYTF. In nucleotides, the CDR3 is TGCAGCGTTGACTACAGGGGGGGCGGCTACACCTTC.

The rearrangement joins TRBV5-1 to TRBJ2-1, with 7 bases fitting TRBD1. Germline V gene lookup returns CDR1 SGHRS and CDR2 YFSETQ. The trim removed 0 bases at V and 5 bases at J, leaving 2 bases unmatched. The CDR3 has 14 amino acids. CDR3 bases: TGCGCCAGCAGCTTGGCGGGACAGAACAATGAGCAGTTCTTC. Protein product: CASSLAGQNNEQFF.

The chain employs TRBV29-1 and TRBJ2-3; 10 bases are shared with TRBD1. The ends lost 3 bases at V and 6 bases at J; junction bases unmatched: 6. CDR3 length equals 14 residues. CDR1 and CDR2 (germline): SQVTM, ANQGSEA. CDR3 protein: CSVEGQGSLDTQYF. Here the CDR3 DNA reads TGCAGCGTTGAGGGACAGGGGTCATTGGATACGCAGTATTTT.

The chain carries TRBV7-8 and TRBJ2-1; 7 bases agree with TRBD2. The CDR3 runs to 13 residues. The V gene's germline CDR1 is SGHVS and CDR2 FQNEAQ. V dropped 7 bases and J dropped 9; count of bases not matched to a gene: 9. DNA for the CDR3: TGTGCCAGCACCCCCCGCGGGAGAGGTGAGCAGTTCTTC. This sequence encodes CASTPRGRGEQFF.

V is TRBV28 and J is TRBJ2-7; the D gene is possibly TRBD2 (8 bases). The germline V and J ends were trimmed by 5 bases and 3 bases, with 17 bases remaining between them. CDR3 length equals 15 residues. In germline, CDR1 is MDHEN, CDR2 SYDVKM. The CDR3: CASSDRDGGGYEQYF. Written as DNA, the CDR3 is TGTGCCAGCAGTGACAGGGACGGGGGGGGCTACGAGCAGTACTTC.

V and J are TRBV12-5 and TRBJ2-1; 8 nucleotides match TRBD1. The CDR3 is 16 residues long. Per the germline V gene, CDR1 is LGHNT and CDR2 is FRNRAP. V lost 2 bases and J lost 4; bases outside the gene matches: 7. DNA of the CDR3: TGTGCTAGTGGTTTGACGACAGGGGACTTATACAATGAGCAGTTCTTC. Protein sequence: CASGLTTGDLYNEQFF.

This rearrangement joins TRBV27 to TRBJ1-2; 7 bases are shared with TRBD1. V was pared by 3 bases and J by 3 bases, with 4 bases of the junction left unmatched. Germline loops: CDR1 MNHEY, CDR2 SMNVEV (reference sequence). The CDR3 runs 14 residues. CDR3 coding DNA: TGTGCCAGCAGTTTTAGACAGGGTGACTATGGCTACACCTTC. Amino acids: CASSFRQGDYGYTF.

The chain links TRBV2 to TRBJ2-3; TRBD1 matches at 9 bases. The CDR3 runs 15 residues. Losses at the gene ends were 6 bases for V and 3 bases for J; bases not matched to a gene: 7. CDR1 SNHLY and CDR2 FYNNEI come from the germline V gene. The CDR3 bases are TGTGCCAGCAGGCTACGGACAGGGGAAACAGATACGCAGTATTTT. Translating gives CASRLRTGETDTQYF. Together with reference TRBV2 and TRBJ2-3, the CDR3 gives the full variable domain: EPEVTQTPSHQVTQMGQEVILRCVPISNHLYFYWYRQILGQKVEFLVSFYNNEISEKSEIFDDQFSVERPDGSNFTLKIRSTKLEDSAMYFCASRLRTGETDTQYFGPGTRLTVL.

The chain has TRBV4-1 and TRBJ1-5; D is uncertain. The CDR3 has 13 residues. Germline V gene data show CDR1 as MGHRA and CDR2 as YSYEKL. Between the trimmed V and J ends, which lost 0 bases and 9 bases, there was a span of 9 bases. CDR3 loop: CASSQDSAGPQHF. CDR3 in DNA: TGCGCCAGCAGCCAAGATAGTGCTGGGCCCCAGCATTTT.

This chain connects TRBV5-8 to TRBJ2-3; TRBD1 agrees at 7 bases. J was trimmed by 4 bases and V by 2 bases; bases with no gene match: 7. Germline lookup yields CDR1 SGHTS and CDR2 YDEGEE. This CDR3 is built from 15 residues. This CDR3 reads CASSFGRGIPDTQYF. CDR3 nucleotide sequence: TGTGCCAGCAGCTTCGGCAGGGGGATTCCAGATACGCAGTATTTT.

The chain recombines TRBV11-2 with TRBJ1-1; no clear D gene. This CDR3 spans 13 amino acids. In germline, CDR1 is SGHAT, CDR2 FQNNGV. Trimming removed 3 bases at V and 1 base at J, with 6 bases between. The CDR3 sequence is CASSFGGNTEAFF. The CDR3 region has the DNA TGTGCCAGCAGCTTCGGCGGGAACACTGAAGCTTTCTTT.

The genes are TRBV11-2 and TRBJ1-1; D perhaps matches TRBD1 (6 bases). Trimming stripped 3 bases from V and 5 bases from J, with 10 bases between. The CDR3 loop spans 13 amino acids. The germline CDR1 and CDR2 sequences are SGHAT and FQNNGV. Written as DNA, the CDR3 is TGTGCCAGCAGCTTGCCAGGGGAAACTGAAGCTTTCTTT. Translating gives CASSLPGETEAFF.

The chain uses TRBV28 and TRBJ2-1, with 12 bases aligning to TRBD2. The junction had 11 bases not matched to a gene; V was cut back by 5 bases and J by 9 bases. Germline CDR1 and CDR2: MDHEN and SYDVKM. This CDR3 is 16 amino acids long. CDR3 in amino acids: CASSQLAGGWLGEQFF. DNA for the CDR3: TGTGCCAGCAGTCAACTAGCGGGAGGTTGGTTAGGTGAGCAGTTCTTC. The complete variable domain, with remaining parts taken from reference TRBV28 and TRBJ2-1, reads DVKVTQSSRYLVKRTGEKVFLECVQDMDHENMFWYRQDPGLGLRLIYFSYDVKMKEKGDIPEGYSVSREKKERFSLILESASTNQTSMYLCASSQLAGGWLGEQFFGPGTRLTVL.

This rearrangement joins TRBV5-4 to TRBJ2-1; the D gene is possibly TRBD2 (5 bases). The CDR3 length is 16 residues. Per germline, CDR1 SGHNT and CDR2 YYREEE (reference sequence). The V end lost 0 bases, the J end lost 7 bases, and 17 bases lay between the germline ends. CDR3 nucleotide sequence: TGTGCCAGCAGCTTGGCCCTGGGCGGGCGCGCTAATGAGCAGTTCTTC. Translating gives CASSLALGGRANEQFF.

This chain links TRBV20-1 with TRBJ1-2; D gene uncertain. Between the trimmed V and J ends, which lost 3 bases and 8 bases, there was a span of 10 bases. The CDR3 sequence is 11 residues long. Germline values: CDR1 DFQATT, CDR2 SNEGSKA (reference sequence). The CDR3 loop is CSASRRGGYTF. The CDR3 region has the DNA TGCAGTGCTAGTAGGCGCGGGGGCTACACCTTC.

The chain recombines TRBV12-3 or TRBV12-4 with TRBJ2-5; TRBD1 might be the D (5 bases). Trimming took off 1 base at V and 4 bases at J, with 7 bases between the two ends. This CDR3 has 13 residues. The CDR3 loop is CASSLGQRETQYF. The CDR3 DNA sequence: TGTGCCAGCAGTTTAGGACAGAGAGAGACCCAGTACTTC.

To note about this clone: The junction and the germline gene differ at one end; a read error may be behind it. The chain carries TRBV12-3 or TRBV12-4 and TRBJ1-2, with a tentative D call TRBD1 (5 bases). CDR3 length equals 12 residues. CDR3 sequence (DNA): TGTGCCAGCAGCCCCGACAGTGTGAAGCCAATCTTC. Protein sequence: CASSPDSVKPIF.

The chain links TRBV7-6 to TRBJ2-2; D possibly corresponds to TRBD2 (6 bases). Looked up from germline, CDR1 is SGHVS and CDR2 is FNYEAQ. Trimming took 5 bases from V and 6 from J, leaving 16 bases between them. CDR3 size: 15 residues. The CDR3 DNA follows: TGTGCCAGCAGCCGCGGACTGGGGGGAGCCGGGGAGCTGTTTTTT. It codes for CASSRGLGGAGELFF.